Listed here are 5 T cell receptor beta chains from one sample, sequenced in a study of monozygotic twins with inflammatory bowel disease. TCRdb re-called the 5' RACE reads; one entry per CDR3 protein, DNA not given. The ten top clones account for 2% to 2.5%, within a sample of about 440,000 distinct CDR3 sequences. Sequenced sample: blood. Every receptor here comes from a human donor with ulcerative colitis or Crohn's disease, or a healthy co-twin of an affected twin (not recorded which).

V is TRBV5-1 and J is TRBJ1-2. The CDR3 contains 14 residues. Germline V gives CDR1 SGHRS, CDR2 YFSETQ. The CDR3 is CASSLLTDNYGYTF. The variable domain in full, completed from reference TRBV5-1 and TRBJ1-2, reads KAGVTQTPRYLIKTRGQQVTLSCSPISGHRSVSWYQQTPGQGLQFLFEYFSETQRNKGNFPGRFSGRQFSNSRSEMNVSTLELGDSALYLCASSLLTDNYGYTFGSGTRLTVV.

J is TRBJ2-3 and V is TRBV11-2. Germline CDR1 reads SGHAT; CDR2 reads FQNNGV. The CDR3 is 13 amino acids. The CDR3 sequence: CASRLLRTDTQYF.

This chain joins TRBV4-3 and TRBJ2-1; TCRdb proposes TRBD2, but this gene call is untestable without DNA. Germline CDR1 reads LGHNA; CDR2 reads YSLEER. CDR3 length: 17 residues. CDR3 amino acids: CASSQDDTSTSYNEQFF.

The V and J genes are TRBV4-1 and TRBJ1-2; absent DNA, TCRdb's TRBD1 call cannot be checked. CDR3 size: 14 residues. In germline, CDR1 is MGHRA, CDR2 YSYEKL. The CDR3 spells CASSRAGDLRGYTF.

The chain joins TRBV14 to TRBJ1-6. CDR1 and CDR2 from the germline V gene are SGHDN and FVKESK. This CDR3 spans 16 amino acids. The CDR3 protein is CASSHGQGSYNSPLHF.